Listed below are T cell receptor beta chains from one sample, sequenced in a study of blood T cell repertoires in COVID-19. Only in-frame clones appear in the TCRdb table, and some are missing; sequencing was by immunoSEQ multiplex PCR. Seen here are roughly 220,000 clones, about 80% observed once, and the top ten hold approximately 15%. Sample: PBMCs or T cells enriched from blood (not recorded which). The receptors come from a man in his forties who had recovered from COVID-19. The CDR3 runs from the conserved cysteine through the conserved F or W.

J gene | V gene | CDR3 protein
TRBJ2-5 | TRBV3-1/TRBV3-2 | CASSPTTGGVETQYF
TRBJ2-4 | TRBV30 | CAWSVLAHIQYF
TRBJ1-1 | TRBV9 | CASRDRGRAFF
TRBJ2-7 | TRBV7-9 | CASSLGTGKTYEQYF
TRBJ1-5 | TRBV4-3 | CASSQEAREYQPQHF
TRBJ2-6 | TRBV9 | CASSGYRVGGANVLTF
TRBJ1-1 | TRBV7-9 | CASSTGQVNTEAFF
TRBJ1-1 | TRBV28 | CASAGGRGEERTEAFF
TRBJ1-3 | TRBV12-3/TRBV12-4 | CASILSRNTIYF
TRBJ2-1 | TRBV29-1 | CSACLGLANAYNEQFF
TRBJ2-1 | TRBV5-1 | CASSQEGHNNEQFF
TRBJ1-5 | TRBV4-1 | CASSQETGPIPQHF
TRBJ1-2 | TRBV9 | CASSVARSGGWGYTF
TRBJ1-2 | TRBV5-4 | CASSLWDRGMANYGYTF
TRBJ2-3 | TRBV5-4 | CASSPGQARSSTDTQYF
TRBJ2-7 | TRBV4-1 | CASSHVLQSSYEQYF
TRBJ2-1 | TRBV7-3 | CASSLPPGVEQFF
TRBJ2-1 | TRBV2 | CASSYTPGLDPFF
TRBJ1-2 | TRBV27 | CASSLRDRGLEGYTF
TRBJ2-3 | TRBV2 | CASSPSLLAGAFTDTQYF
TRBJ1-1 | TRBV10-3 | CAISQGTNTEAFF
TRBJ1-4 | TRBV7-2 | CASSSPNAGGGLFF
TRBJ2-7 | TRBV28 | CASSSWTGSYEQYF
TRBJ2-2 | TRBV2 | CASSDPLDTNTGELFF
TRBJ1-1 | TRBV27 | CASSSKGTEAFF
TRBJ2-7 | TRBV7-2 | CASSLQGAREEQYF
TRBJ1-6 | TRBV28 | CASSFIMGGTYNSPLHF
TRBJ2-7 | TRBV29-1 | CSVVPTGINNEQYF
TRBJ1-2 | TRBV12-3/TRBV12-4 | CASSLNNYGYTF
TRBJ1-2 | TRBV3-1/TRBV3-2 | CASSQRSGAGGYTF
TRBJ1-5 | TRBV18 | CASSFQGRNGNQPQHF
TRBJ2-1 | TRBV3-1/TRBV3-2 | CASGDSTLNEQFF
TRBJ1-6 | TRBV30 | CAWSRGQPNSPLHF
TRBJ2-5 | TRBV6-1 | CASSEVVGGAQETQYF
TRBJ2-7 | TRBV18 | CASSPYRGVGQYF
TRBJ1-6 | TRBV27 | CASSFRVANSPLHF
TRBJ1-3 | TRBV5-1 | CASSLTDRAGNTIYF
TRBJ2-7 | TRBV9 | CASSPGLAGERSYEQYF
TRBJ1-2 | TRBV5-6 | CASSLGPGYGYTF
TRBJ1-2 | TRBV18 | CASSPRDTNYGYTF
TRBJ2-2 | TRBV5-1 | CASSLIFTENTGELFF
TRBJ1-1 | TRBV10-1 | CASSPRLNTEAFF
TRBJ2-7 | TRBV5-1 | CASSSRPSGQGSSYEQYF
TRBJ2-2 | TRBV6-1 | CASSERRLAGATGELFF
TRBJ1-4 | TRBV6-5 | CASDRDRGSEKLFF